The rows below give T cell receptor beta chains drawn from one sample of a study of OX40 agonist ivuxolimab in advanced cancers. Libraries were prepared by immunoSEQ multiplex PCR; TCRdb keeps only in-frame clonotypes and omits some of them. The sample lists approximately 60,000 clones, about 81% occurring once. The source material was CD4+ or CD8+ T cells sorted from blood, sampled in a trial of the OX40 agonist ivuxolimab. The receptors derive from an adult with an advanced solid tumor such as melanoma, head and neck, liver or kidney cancer. The CDR3 runs from the conserved cysteine through the conserved F or W. Fields, in order: clone size, D gene, J gene, V gene, CDR3 protein, CDR3 DNA. D genes are given only for firm matches. Clone size is shown for a subset of rows, as once, few, many or a class of expanded clone.

NA	NA	TRBJ1-1	TRBV6-4	CASSATEATEAFF	TGTGCCAGCAGTGCTACGGAGGCCACTGAAGCTTTCTTT
NA	NA	TRBJ2-5	TRBV7-9	CASSPQPPWETQYF	TGTGCCAGCAGCCCACAGCCCCCATGGGAGACCCAGTACTTC
NA	TRBD2	TRBJ2-5	TRBV5-4	CASSFAGGETQYF	TGTGCCAGCAGTTTCGCGGGGGGGGAGACCCAGTACTTC
NA	TRBD2	TRBJ2-1	TRBV29-1	CSVGEGLATDEQFF	TGCAGCGTGGGGGAGGGATTAGCCACCGATGAGCAGTTCTTC
NA	NA	TRBJ2-3	TRBV19	CASSIGNTDTQYF	TGTGCCAGTAGTATCGGGAACACAGATACGCAGTATTTT
NA	NA	TRBJ1-1	TRBV10-3	CAISGGIQDTNTEAFF	TGTGCCATCAGTGGGGGGATACAGGATACGAACACTGAAGCTTTCTTT
NA	NA	TRBJ2-2	TRBV27	CASSLGPGSSGELFF	TGTGCCAGCAGTTTAGGGCCCGGTTCATCCGGGGAGCTGTTTTTT
NA	NA	TRBJ1-2	TRBV15	CATSRDRTLSNYGYTF	TGTGCCACCAGCAGAGACCGGACACTTTCTAACTATGGCTACACCTTC
once	NA	TRBJ2-5	TRBV18	CASSRGVGQRGSETQYF	TGTGCCAGCTCACGAGGGGTCGGACAGCGAGGCTCCGAGACCCAGTACTTC
NA	NA	TRBJ2-6	TRBV11-3	CASSPQGSSGANVLTF	TGTGCCAGCAGCCCCCAAGGCAGCTCTGGGGCCAACGTCCTGACTTTC
NA	NA	TRBJ2-4	TRBV30	CAWIHSTGPLNIQYF	TGTGCCTGGATACACTCCACGGGGCCGTTGAACATTCAGTACTTC
NA	NA	TRBJ1-1	TRBV6-1	CASQNTEAFF	TGTGCCAGCCAGAACACTGAAGCTTTCTTT
NA	TRBD2	TRBJ2-3	TRBV11-3	CASSLATLAGGGDTQYF	TGTGCCAGCAGCTTAGCCACACTAGCGGGGGGCGGAGATACGCAGTATTTT
once	TRBD1	TRBJ1-2	TRBV7-9	CASTEGQAGYGYTF	TGTGCCAGCACCGAAGGACAGGCGGGCTATGGCTACACCTTC
NA	TRBD1	TRBJ1-2	TRBV5-1	CASSSSTGTGYTF	TGCGCCAGCAGCTCATCGACAGGGACTGGCTACACCTTC
NA	NA	TRBJ2-7	TRBV5-8	CASSLGEPYEQYF	TGTGCCAGCAGCTTGGGTGAACCCTACGAGCAGTACTTC
NA	TRBD1	TRBJ1-6	TRBV5-6	CASSLKIPGQYNSPLHF	TGTGCCAGCAGCCTAAAAATTCCGGGACAGTATAATTCACCCCTCCACTTT
NA	NA	TRBJ1-2	TRBV6-1	CASSEAPAGGNYYGYTF	TGTGCCAGCAGTGAAGCGCCAGCGGGGGGGAATTACTATGGCTACACCTTC
NA	NA	TRBJ1-5	TRBV19	CASSILGGNQPQHF	TGTGCCAGTAGTATTTTGGGTGGCAATCAGCCCCAGCATTTT
few	NA	TRBJ2-7	TRBV21-1	CASTLWGLSYEQYF	TGTGCCAGCACCTTATGGGGGCTCTCCTACGAGCAGTACTTC
NA	NA	TRBJ1-4	TRBV5-4	CASSLSEDEKLFF	TGTGCCAGCAGCCTGAGTGAGGATGAAAAACTGTTTTTT
NA	NA	TRBJ2-3	TRBV15	CATSRESGGTDTQYF	TGTGCCACCAGCAGGGAGTCAGGGGGCACAGATACGCAGTATTTT
few	NA	TRBJ1-4	TRBV6-6	CASSATGYEKLFF	TGTGCCAGCAGTGCAACAGGGTATGAAAAACTGTTTTTT
NA	TRBD1	TRBJ1-6	TRBV7-9	CASRSQGFNSPLHF	TGTGCCAGCAGGTCACAGGGGTTTAATTCACCCCTCCACTTT
NA	TRBD1	TRBJ1-5	TRBV5-4	CASSSASDRGTGNQPQHF	TGTGCCAGCAGCTCAGCCTCTGACAGGGGAACGGGCAATCAGCCCCAGCATTTT
NA	TRBD1	TRBJ2-7	TRBV19	CASSTPGQGYEQYF	TGTGCCAGTAGTACTCCCGGACAGGGATACGAGCAGTACTTC
NA	NA	TRBJ1-2	TRBV5-6	CASSQGPVYGYTF	TGTGCCAGCAGCCAGGGCCCTGTCTATGGCTACACCTTC
NA	TRBD2	TRBJ2-1	TRBV10-2	CASSPPGTRDNEQFF	TGCGCCAGCAGTCCTCCTGGGACTAGGGACAATGAGCAGTTCTTC
NA	NA	TRBJ1-1	TRBV4-1	CASSQEIGITFF	TGCGCCAGCAGCCAAGAAATCGGGATAACTTTCTTT
NA	TRBD1	TRBJ2-7	TRBV6-6	CASSFTGDGGEQYF	TGTGCCAGCAGTTTCACAGGGGATGGGGGCGAGCAGTACTTC
NA	NA	TRBJ1-4	TRBV5-1	CASSLLGENEKLFF	TGCGCCAGCAGCTTGCTAGGAGAGAATGAAAAACTGTTTTTT
NA	NA	TRBJ1-5	TRBV6-1	CASHSAYSNQPQHF	TGTGCCAGCCACAGTGCTTATAGCAATCAGCCCCAGCATTTT
NA	TRBD1	TRBJ2-3	TRBV7-3	CASTGQGTDTQYF	TGTGCCAGCACGGGACAGGGCACAGATACGCAGTATTTT
NA	NA	TRBJ1-3	TRBV30	CAWRWRESGNTIYF	TGTGCCTGGAGATGGAGGGAATCTGGAAACACCATATATTTT
few	NA	TRBJ1-1	TRBV9	CASSVEPQGGEAFF	TGTGCCAGCAGCGTAGAACCCCAGGGTGGTGAAGCTTTCTTT
NA	NA	TRBJ1-2	TRBV5-1	CASSFWPLLRNPNYGYTF	TGCGCCAGCAGCTTTTGGCCCCTGTTAAGGAATCCTAACTATGGCTACACCTTC
NA	TRBD1	TRBJ1-6	TRBV30	CAWSGTGGNSPLHF	TGTGCCTGGAGTGGGACAGGGGGGAATTCACCCCTCCACTTT
NA	TRBD1	TRBJ1-4	TRBV4-2	CASSQAGIRGQIEEKLFF	TGTGCCAGCAGCCAAGCGGGAATCAGGGGGCAAATAGAGGAAAAACTGTTTTTT
NA	NA	TRBJ1-5	TRBV6-1	CASSERGGGASNQPQHF	TGTGCCAGCAGTGAGAGGGGTGGGGGGGCTAGCAATCAGCCCCAGCATTTT
few	NA	TRBJ2-3	TRBV9	CASSVDGARSDTQYF	TGTGCCAGCAGCGTAGACGGGGCGAGATCAGATACGCAGTATTTT
few	NA	TRBJ1-1	TRBV11-3	CASSVNLNTEAFF	TGTGCCAGCAGCGTGAACCTGAACACTGAAGCTTTCTTT
NA	TRBD1	TRBJ2-2	TRBV7-2	CASSFRTGNTGELFF	TGTGCCAGCAGCTTTAGGACAGGGAACACCGGGGAGCTGTTTTTT
NA	TRBD1	TRBJ2-3	TRBV7-9	CASSARTGGLGRPQYF	TGTGCCAGCAGCGCTCGAACAGGGGGCCTTGGGAGGCCGCAGTATTTT
few	TRBD2	TRBJ2-1	TRBV12-5	CASGLALAGGYNEQFF	TGTGCTAGTGGTTTGGCCCTAGCGGGGGGGTACAATGAGCAGTTCTTC
few	NA	TRBJ2-2	TRBV5-1	CASSSVGELFF	TGCGCCAGCAGCTCCGTCGGGGAGCTGTTTTTT
NA	NA	TRBJ1-4	TRBV5-4	CASSQGNEKLFF	TGTGCCAGCAGCCAGGGGAATGAAAAACTGTTTTTT
NA	TRBD1	TRBJ2-2	TRBV19	CASSTGTGATGELFF	TGTGCCAGTAGCACCGGGACAGGGGCCACCGGGGAGCTGTTTTTT
few	TRBD1	TRBJ1-6	TRBV5-1	CASSLAGQGSTLHF	TGCGCCAGCAGCTTGGCCGGACAGGGGAGCACCCTCCACTTT
few	NA	TRBJ1-2	TRBV6-1	CASSRGPPANGYTF	TGTGCCAGCAGTCGAGGACCTCCAGCCAATGGCTACACCTTC
NA	TRBD1	TRBJ1-2	TRBV2	CARHRGSVGYTF	TGTGCCAGACACAGGGGGTCGGTTGGCTACACCTTC
NA	NA	TRBJ1-3	TRBV5-1	CASSLDTQSRRTGNTIYF	TGCGCCAGCAGCTTGGACACCCAATCCCGACGGACTGGAAACACCATATATTTT
few	NA	TRBJ1-1	TRBV19	CASSILSPMQGAMNTEAFF	TGTGCCAGTAGTATCCTCTCCCCTATGCAGGGTGCCATGAACACTGAAGCTTTCTTT